Sequencing of this T cell receptor (beta chain) was carried out in a study of blood T cells in healthy people across ages. Across the whole study: Per every two T cells, about one barcoded beta molecule was captured by template switching.

There are 13 residues in the CDR3. Per the germline V gene, CDR1 is DFQATT and CDR2 is SNEGSKA (reference sequence). Every sample yielded at least 6.5 million isolated PBMCs. General study results and limits: In older individuals, TCR beta diversity per million T cells was lower, falling roughly linearly with age.

Remarks on this clonotype: Its target is not known.

It was with a sample-barcoded 5' primer and a J-beta primer mix that a second PCR of about 7 to 12 cycles was run. Using its own MiXCR run on the 5' RACE reads, TCRdb lists one record per CDR3 protein. Among about 730,000 distinct CDR3 sequences, around 46% were seen once, and the ten largest hold approximately 22%. The clonotype was recovered from a woman aged 60 to 75 in good health. The specimen was blood. V is TRBV20-1 and J is TRBJ2-7; D uncertain. The DNA end is more similar to TRBJ2-5, so the J call may be wrong. The CDR3 region has the DNA TGCAGTGCCATGGATCCACAAGTAGAGACCCAGTACTTC. Residues: CSAMDPQVETQYF.